Below are 14 T cell receptor beta chains sequenced from a single sample in a study of blood T cell repertoires in COVID-19. Here immunoSEQ multiplex PCR was the method, and the copy in TCRdb shows in-frame clones only, minus some. This table holds 200,000 to 250,000 clones, around 84% found once. Sequencing was performed on peripheral blood. The receptor source for this set is a middle-aged man with active or convalescent COVID-19.

In nucleotides, the CDR3 is TGTGCCAGCAGCTTAGTTGGCGGGGGGCGGAACACTGAAGCTTTCTTT. As protein: CASSLVGGGRNTEAFF. The rearrangement joins TRBV7-9 to TRBJ1-1; D possibly corresponds to TRBD1 (6 bases). The CDR3 runs to 16 residues. Trimming stripped 1 base from V and 1 base from J, with 13 bases between. The germline CDR1 and CDR2 sequences are SEHNR and FQNEAQ (reference sequence).

The CDR3 region is CASSSPGNTIYF. CDR3 nucleotide sequence: TGTGCCAGCAGCTCCCCAGGCAACACCATATATTTT. The V gene is TRBV5-8, the J gene TRBJ1-3; D unresolved. This CDR3 has 12 residues. Trimming left V 3 bases short and J 7 bases short, with 8 bases between. In germline, CDR1 is SGHTS, CDR2 YDEGEE.

This chain uses TRBV6-5 with TRBJ1-1; 9 bases agree with TRBD1. This CDR3 is 14 amino acids long. V was pared by 6 bases and J by 4 bases, with 6 bases of the junction left unmatched. CDR1 is MNHEY, CDR2 SVGAGI, per germline. The CDR3, as DNA: TGTGCCAGCAGAAGAGGGACAGGGAGCACTGAAGCTTTCTTT. Protein sequence: CASRRGTGSTEAFF.

The CDR3 DNA sequence: TGTGCCAGTAGTATAGTCAGGGGCCCTGGGGCCAACGTCCTGACTTTC. Protein: CASSIVRGPGANVLTF. The chain combines TRBV19 with TRBJ2-6; D possibly corresponds to TRBD1 (6 bases). CDR1 and CDR2 (germline): LNHDA, SQIVND (reference sequence). V dropped 1 base and J dropped 2 bases, with 9 bases sitting between them. This CDR3 spans 16 amino acids.

The J gene is TRBJ1-4, the V gene TRBV21-1; TRBD1 is taken as the D call from the table, unchecked against the DNA. TRBV21-1 represents a pseudogene. This CDR3 contains 14 residues. As DNA, the CDR3 is TGTGCCAGTACTGGAAGGGACAGTTCTGAAAAACTGTTTTTT. This gives the protein CASTGRDSSEKLFF.

This chain uses TRBV10-3 with TRBJ2-7, with TRBD1 matching 7 bases. There are 14 residues in the CDR3. The ends lost 4 bases at V and 2 bases at J; junction bases unmatched: 5. CDR1 ENHRY and CDR2 SYGVKD come from the germline V gene. The CDR3 nucleotides are TGTGCCATCAGTGCACAAGACAGGGCCTACGAGCAGTACTTC. Its translation: CAISAQDRAYEQYF.

The chain combines TRBV20-1 with TRBJ2-4; D not certain. The CDR3 sequence is 13 residues long. The germline gives CDR1 DFQATT, CDR2 SNEGSKA (reference sequence). V shed 6 bases and J shed 0 bases, with 9 bases lying between them. The CDR3 is CSASSLAKNIQYF. The CDR3 DNA is TGCAGTGCCAGTTCATTAGCCAAAAACATTCAGTACTTC.

This clone has a handful of counts. The gene calls are TRBV19 and TRBJ1-2; TRBD1 matches at 10 bases. The CDR3 runs 17 residues. The J segment lost 5 bases and the V segment lost 7 bases, leaving 16 bases of the junction unmatched. Germline CDR1 and CDR2: LNHDA and SQIVND (reference sequence). Here the CDR3 reads CASIPGQGRRTEYGYTF. For the CDR3, the DNA is TGTGCCAGTATCCCGGGACAGGGGCGCAGAACAGAGTATGGCTACACCTTC.

V and J are TRBV15 and TRBJ1-2, with 8 positions matching TRBD1. The V gene end was trimmed by 1 base and the J gene end by 7 bases; junction bases not matched to a gene: 8. The CDR3 extends over 15 amino acids. Germline CDR1 and CDR2: LNHNV and YYDKDF (reference sequence). CDR3 in amino acids: CATSRGDRSFGGYTF. The CDR3 nucleotides are TGTGCCACCAGCAGAGGGGACAGGAGCTTCGGTGGCTACACCTTC.

Ten or more counts support this clone. V usage is TRBV2 and J usage is TRBJ2-2; 8 nucleotides agree with TRBD2. With V trimmed by 4 bases and J by 1 base, 8 bases remained unmatched. The germline V gene has CDR1 SNHLY and CDR2 FYNNEI. The CDR3 sequence is 17 residues long. CDR3 sequence: CASSGPSSGRNTGELFF. CDR3 coding DNA: TGTGCCAGCAGTGGACCCTCAAGCGGGAGGAACACCGGGGAGCTGTTTTTT.

V is TRBV20-1 and J is TRBJ1-2; D is unclear. The germline V and J ends were trimmed by 6 bases and 2 bases, with 7 bases remaining between them. Per germline, CDR1 DFQATT and CDR2 SNEGSKA (reference sequence). CDR3 length: 11 amino acids. DNA of the CDR3: TGCAGTGCCGGGGAGAACTATGGCTACACCTTC. Amino acid sequence: CSAGENYGYTF.

The rearrangement uses TRBV7-6 and TRBJ1-3; 7 bases line up with TRBD1. V trimming: 4 bases; J trimming: 1 base; junction bases outside the gene matches: 7. The CDR3 covers 16 residues. Germline CDR1 is SGHVS and CDR2 is FNYEAQ. The CDR3 sequence: CASSSPGTDSGNTIYF. The CDR3 DNA reads as TGTGCCAGCAGCTCCCCCGGGACAGATTCTGGAAACACCATATATTTT. The full variable domain, with the rest looked up from reference TRBV7-6 and TRBJ1-3, is GAGVSQSPRYKVTKRGQDVALRCDPISGHVSLYWYRQALGQGPEFLTYFNYEAQQDKSGLPNDRFSAERPEGSISTLTIQRTEQRDSAMYRCASSSPGTDSGNTIYFGEGSWLTVV.

The chain joins TRBV18 to TRBJ1-4; weak D call: TRBD1 (5 bases). CDR1 is KGHSH, CDR2 LQKENI, per germline. Trimming cost V 6 bases and J 8 bases, with 16 bases left between them. CDR3 length: 14 residues. The CDR3 here is CASSPEGSGEKLFF. Written as DNA, the CDR3 is TGTGCCAGCTCTCCGGAGGGGTCGGGAGAAAAACTGTTTTTT.

This chain joins TRBV6-1 and TRBJ1-3; 9 nucleotides line up with TRBD1. Trimming at V came to 2 bases and at J to 9 bases, leaving 14 bases not matched to a gene. The CDR3 runs to 17 residues. Germline V gene lookup returns CDR1 MNHNS and CDR2 SASEGT. CDR3 sequence: CASSESPATGGEGTIYF. The CDR3 DNA sequence: TGTGCCAGCAGTGAATCCCCGGCAACAGGGGGCGAGGGCACCATATATTTT.